This section outlines one T cell receptor (beta chain) sequence together with its context. This sample is drawn from a study of blood T cells in healthy people across ages. For the study at large: About one barcoded beta molecule was captured per two T cells (by template switching).

Primed by a sample-barcoded 5' primer and a J-beta primer mix, a second PCR proceeded for 7 to 11 cycles. TCRdb ran MiXCR on the 5' RACE reads and lists one entry per CDR3 protein. This sample yields about 730,000 distinct CDR3 sequences, of which roughly 44% are seen a single time; 20% belongs to the top ten. There are 15 residues in the CDR3. Between the trimmed V and J ends, which lost 2 bases and 1 base, there was a span of 10 bases. This TCR came from a woman aged 60-75 years in good health. J is TRBJ2-3 and V is TRBV12-3 or TRBV12-4; D gene unclear. Sequencing was carried out using blood. Here the CDR3 reads CASSLNVVGTDTQYF. As DNA, the CDR3 is TGTGCCAGCAGTTTAAACGTCGTGGGCACAGATACGCAGTATTTT.